These 31 T cell receptor beta chains were sequenced from one sample in a study of STAT3 mutations in large granular lymphocyte leukemia. Overall study results and limits: At least one immunodominant TCR beta clonotype appeared in every T-cell large granular lymphocyte leukemia patient.

For these receptors, no antigen is known. Measured with immunoSEQ multiplex PCR; TCRdb has only the in-frame clones, and not every one. Of about 4,300 clones in the sample, over 50% are singletons; the top ten hold around three fifths. Specimen: peripheral blood mononuclear cells. The receptors derive from a male patient in his 50s with T-cell large granular lymphocyte leukemia. Some clones in this sample may be carry-over from other donors' samples.

V usage is TRBV4-1 and J usage is TRBJ1-5, with D unresolved. The CDR3 is 16 residues long. Trimming took off 1 base at V and 2 bases at J, with 12 bases between the two ends. Germline V lookup: CDR1 MGHRA, CDR2 YSYEKL. CDR3: CASSQATGMGNQPQHF. The CDR3 DNA sequence: TGCGCCAGCAGCCAAGCCACTGGAATGGGCAATCAGCCCCAGCATTTT.

The chain is built from TRBV5-4 and TRBJ2-7; 14 nucleotides match TRBD2. Germline V gene lookup returns CDR1 SGHNT and CDR2 YYREEE (reference sequence). After removal of 5 bases from V and 7 bases from J, the junction contained 17 bases not matched to a gene. The CDR3 is 18 residues long. CDR3 nucleotides: TGTGCCAGCAGGTCCGGGACTAGCGGGAGAAAAGTTCCGGATGAGCAGTACTTC. Translating it yields CASRSGTSGRKVPDEQYF.

This chain connects TRBV5-1 to TRBJ1-2; 7 bases fit TRBD1. V dropped 0 bases and J dropped 6; count of bases not matched to a gene: 8. The germline CDR1 and CDR2 sequences are SGHRS and YFSETQ. The CDR3 runs to 15 residues. The CDR3 DNA reads TGCGCCAGCAGCTTGGGCCCGAACCAGGGGGATGGCTACACCTTC. Amino acid sequence: CASSLGPNQGDGYTF.

In this sample, this clone turned up a few times. The chain recombines TRBV11-2 with TRBJ1-5, with a possible D match to TRBD1 (5 bases). V was cut by 5 bases and J by 5 bases, with 13 bases left in between. This CDR3 region has 14 residues. Germline V CDR1 and CDR2: SGHAT, FQNNGV. The CDR3 nucleotides read TGTGCCAGCAGCCTCCTTGGAGGGGATCAGCCCCAGCATTTT. Its translation is CASSLLGGDQPQHF. Combining the CDR3 with reference TRBV11-2 and TRBJ1-5 gives the whole variable domain EAGVAQSPRYKIIEKRQSVAFWCNPISGHATLYWYQQILGQGPKLLIQFQNNGVVDDSQLPKDRFSAERLKGVDSTLKIQPAKLEDSAVYLCASSLLGGDQPQHFGDGTRLSIL.

In this sample, this clone turned up a few times. J is TRBJ2-1 and V is TRBV19, with 7 positions matching TRBD1. Trimming took 5 bases from V and 6 from J; bases not matched to a gene: 10. Germline CDR1 reads LNHDA; CDR2 reads SQIVND (reference sequence). This CDR3 is built from 15 residues. The CDR3 spells CASSPRQGMANEQFF. CDR3 nucleotides: TGTGCCAGTAGTCCCCGACAGGGAATGGCCAATGAGCAGTTCTTC.

V usage is TRBV6-5 and J usage is TRBJ2-7; 10 bases match TRBD2. CDR3 size: 14 residues. Trimming cost V 4 bases and J 2 bases; bases outside gene matches: 2. CDR1 MNHEY and CDR2 SVGAGI come from the germline V gene. In DNA, the CDR3 is TGTGCCAGCAGTTTAGCGGGGGGCACCTACGAGCAGTACTTC. It encodes CASSLAGGTYEQYF.

The J gene is TRBJ2-5, the V gene TRBV5-1; 13 bases match TRBD2. CDR1 and CDR2 from the germline V gene are SGHRS and YFSETQ. The CDR3 is 15 amino acids. Trimming took 4 bases from V and 4 from J; bases not matched to a gene: 4. CDR3 sequence: CASSPLAGGGETQYF. The CDR3 bases are TGCGCCAGCAGCCCACTAGCGGGAGGGGGAGAGACCCAGTACTTC.

The chain employs TRBV30 and TRBJ1-2, with a weak D call TRBD1 (5 bases). Germline V CDR1 and CDR2: GTSNPN, SVGIG (reference sequence). This CDR3 spans 11 amino acids. V was cut by 5 bases and J by 5 bases, with 9 bases left in between. CDR3 sequence: CAWWGEYGYTF. CDR3 nucleotide sequence: TGTGCCTGGTGGGGGGAGTATGGCTACACCTTC.

This clone was seen more than once but under ten times. The rearrangement uses TRBV5-1 and TRBJ1-5; a possible D gene is TRBD1 (6 bases). The CDR3 has 13 residues. V lost 4 bases and J 5 bases, leaving 10 bases between the germline ends. Germline V gives CDR1 SGHRS, CDR2 YFSETQ. The chain's CDR3 is CASSVDSYQPQHF. In nucleotides, the CDR3 is TGCGCCAGCAGCGTGGACAGTTATCAGCCCCAGCATTTT.

This clone has just a few counts. V is TRBV6-5 and J is TRBJ2-7; 7 bases agree with TRBD1. From germline, CDR1 is MNHEY and CDR2 SVGAGI. The CDR3 runs to 14 residues. The trim removed 2 bases at V and 3 bases at J, leaving 4 bases unmatched. The CDR3 sequence is CASSYVGQSYEQYF. CDR3 DNA: TGTGCCAGCAGTTACGTGGGACAGAGCTACGAGCAGTACTTC.

The V and J genes are TRBV30 and TRBJ2-3; the match to TRBD2 covers 9 bases. The V and J ends lost 2 bases and 6 bases, in that order; junction bases with no gene match: 9. CDR1 is GTSNPN and CDR2 is SVGIG in the germline V gene (reference sequence). This CDR3 comprises 15 residues. CDR3 sequence: CAWSLAAGGRDTQYF. CDR3 bases: TGTGCCTGGAGTCTTGCGGCGGGAGGGAGGGATACGCAGTATTTT.

The V and J genes are TRBV29-1 and TRBJ2-7, with 12 bases that match TRBD1. The J segment lost 3 bases and the V segment lost 2 bases, leaving 5 bases of the junction unmatched. Germline CDR1 is SQVTM and CDR2 is ANQGSEA. The CDR3 runs 15 residues. The CDR3 protein is CSVELGTGGLYEQYF. In nucleotides, the CDR3 is TGCAGCGTTGAACTTGGGACAGGGGGCCTCTACGAGCAGTACTTC.

This clone was recorded a few times. The genes are TRBV18 and TRBJ2-5; no reliable D call. The CDR3 runs 13 residues. Germline V gene data show CDR1 as KGHSH and CDR2 as LQKENI. V was trimmed by 3 bases and J by 1 base, leaving 6 bases between them. CDR3 bases: TGTGCCAGCTCACCGATGTCCCAAGAGACCCAGTACTTC. Translating gives CASSPMSQETQYF.

This chain links TRBV5-1 with TRBJ1-1, with D hard to call. The CDR3 consists of 13 residues. Trimming removed 4 bases from V and 2 bases from J, with 9 bases in between. Germline CDR1 is SGHRS and CDR2 is YFSETQ. The CDR3 region is CASSPVANTEAFF. The CDR3 DNA reads TGCGCCAGCAGCCCGGTTGCTAACACTGAAGCTTTCTTT. The full variable domain, with the rest looked up from reference TRBV5-1 and TRBJ1-1, is KAGVTQTPRYLIKTRGQQVTLSCSPISGHRSVSWYQQTPGQGLQFLFEYFSETQRNKGNFPGRFSGRQFSNSRSEMNVSTLELGDSALYLCASSPVANTEAFFGQGTRLTVV.

The V and J genes are TRBV27 and TRBJ2-6; 9 bases map to TRBD1. The CDR3 totals 17 residues. Germline lookup yields CDR1 MNHEY and CDR2 SMNVEV (reference sequence). The trim removed 2 bases at V and 3 bases at J, leaving 5 bases unmatched. DNA of the CDR3: TGTGCCAGCAGTTTAACAGGGGGCGGTAGTGGGGCCAACGTCCTGACTTTC. Translation: CASSLTGGGSGANVLTF.

The rearrangement uses TRBV29-1 and TRBJ2-7; a weak D match, TRBD1 (5 bases). CDR3 length equals 14 residues. Trimming cost V 4 bases and J 1 base, with 14 bases left between them. Germline CDR1 is SQVTM and CDR2 is ANQGSEA. The CDR3 loop is CSVVGLAGSYEQYF. The CDR3 DNA is TGCAGCGTTGTAGGTCTCGCAGGGTCCTACGAGCAGTACTTC.

This clone turned up a few times. The gene calls are TRBV7-9 and TRBJ1-2; TRBD1 is a possible D gene (6 bases). The germline V and J ends were trimmed by 1 base and 2 bases, with 14 bases remaining between them. The CDR3 spans 16 residues. The germline V gene has CDR1 SEHNR and CDR2 FQNEAQ (reference sequence). The CDR3 DNA reads TGTGCCAGCAGCTTAGGAGCCGGGGGCGCAAACTATGGCTACACCTTC. The encoded protein is CASSLGAGGANYGYTF.

The gene calls are TRBV7-9 and TRBJ1-2, with D maybe TRBD1 (6 bases). CDR1 is SEHNR and CDR2 is FQNEAQ in the germline V gene (reference sequence). CDR3 length: 16 residues. V gave up 4 bases and J gave up 4 bases, with 19 bases separating them. The CDR3 DNA follows: TGTGCCAGCAGCTCAGCCACCGGGACACAGGCCTATGGCTACACCTTC. Translated: CASSSATGTQAYGYTF.

Judged by abundance, this clone is large. This chain uses TRBV4-1 with TRBJ1-2; D remains unclear. This CDR3 comprises 13 residues. Trimming pared 0 bases from V and 2 bases from J, leaving 4 bases between. Germline V gives CDR1 MGHRA, CDR2 YSYEKL. The CDR3 DNA sequence: TGCGCCAGCAGCCAAGATCAGAACTATGGCTACACCTTC. This gives the protein CASSQDQNYGYTF.

This clone was counted once. V usage is TRBV6-6 and J usage is TRBJ1-3, with D unclear. The germline V and J ends were trimmed by 7 bases and 0 bases, with 13 bases remaining between them. Germline V gene data show CDR1 as MNHNY and CDR2 as SVGAGI (reference sequence). The CDR3 length is 15 residues. Here the CDR3 DNA reads TGTGCCAGCATCTACTCGGCAGCCTCTGGAAACACCATATATTTT. This encodes CASIYSAASGNTIYF.

The chain has TRBV18 and TRBJ1-2; the match to TRBD1 covers 7 bases. Trimming removed 4 bases from V and 0 bases from J; junction bases left unmatched: 2. This CDR3 comprises 14 residues. CDR1 is KGHSH, CDR2 LQKENI, per germline. The CDR3 nucleotides read TGTGCCAGCTCACGGGACAGAGCTAACTATGGCTACACCTTC. As protein: CASSRDRANYGYTF.

The CDR3 loop is CSAGTGGEQYF. CDR3 bases: TGCAGCGCAGGGACAGGGGGAGAGCAGTACTTC. The rearrangement links TRBV29-1 to TRBJ2-7; 11 bases match TRBD1. From germline, CDR1 is SQVTM and CDR2 ANQGSEA. The CDR3 has 11 amino acids. After removal of 7 bases from V and 7 bases from J, the junction contained 3 bases not matched to a gene.

The chain is built from TRBV7-9 and TRBJ1-1; D gene ambiguous. The length of the CDR3 is 14 residues. V lost 1 base to trimming and J lost 0 bases, with 6 bases between them. Germline V lookup: CDR1 SEHNR, CDR2 FQNEAQ (reference sequence). This CDR3 reads CASSLDPMNTEAFF. DNA for the CDR3: TGTGCCAGCAGCTTAGACCCTATGAACACTGAAGCTTTCTTT.

This CDR3 reads CASSLSAQETQYF. In DNA, the CDR3 is TGTGCCAGCTCACTATCGGCCCAAGAGACCCAGTACTTC. The rearrangement joins TRBV18 to TRBJ2-5; no reliable D call. V shed 4 bases and J shed 1 base, with 7 bases lying between them. The germline V gene encodes CDR1 KGHSH and CDR2 LQKENI. The length of the CDR3 is 13 residues.

The V call is TRBV9, the J call TRBJ2-3, with 10 positions matching TRBD2. The germline V gene encodes CDR1 SGDLS and CDR2 YYNGEE. V was pared by 0 bases and J by 6 bases, with 7 bases of the junction left unmatched. There are 16 residues in the CDR3. The CDR3 DNA reads TGTGCCAGCAGCGTAGAAACTAGCGGGACCAGGGATACGCAGTATTTT. The encoded protein is CASSVETSGTRDTQYF.

The chain combines TRBV29-1 with TRBJ2-7; tentatively, D is TRBD1 (6 bases). This CDR3 is built from 13 residues. Per the germline V gene, CDR1 is SQVTM and CDR2 is ANQGSEA. The V end lost 7 bases, the J end lost 2 bases, and 15 bases lay between the germline ends. CDR3 amino acids: CSARGDGPYEQYF. The CDR3 region has the DNA TGCAGCGCCAGGGGTGACGGACCCTACGAGCAGTACTTC.

The chain combines TRBV19 with TRBJ2-7; 9 nucleotides align to TRBD1. CDR1 is LNHDA, CDR2 SQIVND, per germline (reference sequence). With V trimmed by 6 bases and J by 1 base, 4 bases remained unmatched. This CDR3 is built from 14 residues. The CDR3 sequence: CASSLDRGSYEQYF. CDR3 nucleotides: TGTGCCAGTAGCCTGGACAGGGGATCCTACGAGCAGTACTTC.

The sample holds one count of this clone. V is TRBV5-4 and J is TRBJ2-7; D is undetermined. CDR1 and CDR2 from the germline V gene are SGHNT and YYREEE (reference sequence). V was pared by 2 bases and J by 0 bases, with 15 bases between. CDR3 size: 16 residues. The CDR3 DNA follows: TGTGCCAGCAGCTTTAGCTCGACCGCTTACTCCTACGAGCAGTACTTC. It codes for CASSFSSTAYSYEQYF.

The V call is TRBV13, the J call TRBJ2-7; 7 bases map to TRBD2. This CDR3 is built from 16 residues. V shed 0 bases, J shed 1 base, and the junction held 6 bases outside the gene matches. The V gene's germline CDR1 is PRHDT and CDR2 FYEKMQ (reference sequence). Written as DNA, the CDR3 is TGTGCCAGCAGCTTAGGCCTAGCGGAATGGTCCTACGAGCAGTACTTC. Translated, it gives CASSLGLAEWSYEQYF. The variable domain in full, completed from reference TRBV13 and TRBJ2-7, reads AAGVIQSPRHLIKEKRETATLKCYPIPRHDTVYWYQQGPGQDPQFLISFYEKMQSDKGSIPDRFSAQQFSDYHSELNMSSLELGDSALYFCASSLGLAEWSYEQYFGPGTRLTVT.

The chain recombines TRBV5-4 with TRBJ2-7; 11 bases align to TRBD2. This CDR3 has 15 residues. CDR1 and CDR2 from the germline V gene are SGHNT and YYREEE (reference sequence). V lost 5 bases and J lost 1; bases outside the gene matches: 5. The CDR3 nucleotides read TGTGCCAGCAGACTTACTAGCGGGAGTTCCTACGAGCAGTACTTC. Translating gives CASRLTSGSSYEQYF.

The rearrangement links TRBV5-1 to TRBJ2-2; 7 bases align to TRBD2. Germline lookup yields CDR1 SGHRS and CDR2 YFSETQ. V dropped 0 bases and J dropped 4; count of bases not matched to a gene: 3. The CDR3 contains 15 residues. The DNA of the CDR3 is TGCGCCAGCAGCTTGGGGGTAGCGGGCACCGGGGAGCTGTTTTTT. Residues: CASSLGVAGTGELFF.